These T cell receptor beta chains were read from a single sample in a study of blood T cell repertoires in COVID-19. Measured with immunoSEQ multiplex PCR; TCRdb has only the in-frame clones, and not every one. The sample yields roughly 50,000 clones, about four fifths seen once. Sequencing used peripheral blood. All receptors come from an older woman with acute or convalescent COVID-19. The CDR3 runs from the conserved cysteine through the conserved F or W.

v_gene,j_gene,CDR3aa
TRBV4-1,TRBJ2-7,CASSQRTGTSGTYEQYF
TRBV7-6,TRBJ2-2,CASSLGGGGSTGELFF
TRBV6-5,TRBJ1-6,CASSFPRAPLHF
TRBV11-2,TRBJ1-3,CASSFVEGNTIYF
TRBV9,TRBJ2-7,CASSAEAGSSYEQYF
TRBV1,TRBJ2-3,CTSSKTRENATDTQYF
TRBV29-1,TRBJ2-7,CSVDFGGQAQYF
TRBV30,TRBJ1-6,CAWSRRRQGNSPLHF
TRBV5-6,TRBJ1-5,CASSLVGGAQHF
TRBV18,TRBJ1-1,CASSPPSQGPTEAFF
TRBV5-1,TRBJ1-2,CASSLGTGTAYGYTF
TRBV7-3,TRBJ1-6,CASSPAGGNNSPLHF
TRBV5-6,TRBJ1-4,CASSSRWGNEKLFF
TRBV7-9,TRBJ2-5,CASSLTGRGKRETQYF
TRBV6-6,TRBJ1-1,CASSYTGATAFF
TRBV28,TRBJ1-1,CATGINTEAFF
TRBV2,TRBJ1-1,CASIAGQPAEAFF
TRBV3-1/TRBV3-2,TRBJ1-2,CASRDRGLMDYGYTF
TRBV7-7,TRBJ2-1,CASSPNPGQGNEQFF
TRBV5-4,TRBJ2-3,CASSAVGTVAQYF
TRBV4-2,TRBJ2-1,CASSQWDSASYNEQFF
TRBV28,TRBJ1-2,CASADGAYGYTF
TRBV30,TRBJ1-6,CAWSVLGFSGISGSPLHF
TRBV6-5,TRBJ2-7,CASRGEGEQYF
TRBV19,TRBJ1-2,CASSTPPQGRGYTF
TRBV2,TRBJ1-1,CASSDGQDINTEAFF
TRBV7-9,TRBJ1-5,CASSSYGTGGNQPQHF
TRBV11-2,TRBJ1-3,CATAGTMTGNTIYF
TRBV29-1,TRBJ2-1,CSVDKLDEQFF
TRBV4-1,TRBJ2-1,CASMPGRLAGDQREQFF
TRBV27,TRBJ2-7,CASSSLGAQDYEQYF
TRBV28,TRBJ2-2,CASSLRVYTGELFF
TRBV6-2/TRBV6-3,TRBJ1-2,CASSHKTGGGYTF
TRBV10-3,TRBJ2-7,CAISTGTGSYEQYF
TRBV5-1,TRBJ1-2,CASSADRGGNYGYTF
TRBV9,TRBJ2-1,CASSVGGTPVYEQFF
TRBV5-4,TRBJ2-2,CASSSARGTGELFF
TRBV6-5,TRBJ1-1,CASTMTGKEGTEAFF
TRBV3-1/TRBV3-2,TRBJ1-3,CASSPLDSLRNTIYF
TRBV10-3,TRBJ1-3,CAARALGTGVSGNTIYF
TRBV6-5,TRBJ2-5,CASRWTGGQETQYF
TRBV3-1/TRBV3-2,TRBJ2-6,CASSLVTGVTSGANVLTF
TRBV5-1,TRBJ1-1,CASSRQGEGTEAFF
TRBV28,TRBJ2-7,CASSLAGSYEQYF
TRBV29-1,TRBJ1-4,CSVKTGSNEKLFF
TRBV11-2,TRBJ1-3,CASSLGQSISGNTIYF
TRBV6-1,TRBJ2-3,CASSEEVASSTDTQYF
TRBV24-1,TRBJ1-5,CATSGTPSNQPQHF
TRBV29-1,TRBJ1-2,CSGRQGAGYGYTF
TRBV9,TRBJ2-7,CASSVRTAGEQYF
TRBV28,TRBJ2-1,CATRPGQINNEQFF
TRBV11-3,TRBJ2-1,CASSPLAGAVNNEQFF
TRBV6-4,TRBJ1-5,CASSDGPNHHLHF
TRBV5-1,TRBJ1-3,CASSYSDIRSGNTIYF
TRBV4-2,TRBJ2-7,CASSQDPIDEQYF
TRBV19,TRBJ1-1,CASSTRTGSNTEAFF
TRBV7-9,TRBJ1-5,CASSRGEWNQPQHF